This T cell receptor (beta chain) came from a study of CD8+CD57+ T cells in acquired aplastic anemia. The study's findings and limits: Overlap between patients and controls comprised some 31 CD8+ CDR3 sequences.

Using genomic DNA as the template, TCR beta VDJ and CDR3 profiling was carried out. TCRdb fed the reads into MiXCR, producing one record per CDR3 protein. This table holds about 270,000 distinct CDR3 sequences, less than 85% found once. Trimming removed 0 bases at V and 12 bases at J, with 17 bases between. This CDR3 is built from 15 residues. CDR1 and CDR2 (germline): SGHTA, FQGNSA. A note on this clonotype: Its antigen remains unidentified.

By flow cytometry, patients selected for sequencing had shown an expansion of CD8+CD57+ cells. The clonotype comes from a human donor with aplastic anemia. The V call is TRBV7-2, the J call TRBJ2-2, with a possible D match to TRBD2 (5 bases). Sequencing was carried out using sorted CD4+, CD8+, or CD8+CD57+ T cells (not recorded which) from PBMCs. CDR3 in amino acids: CASSLAGAADTQLFF. The CDR3, as DNA: TGTGCCAGCAGCTTAGCGGGAGCTGCCGATACGCAGCTGTTTTTT.